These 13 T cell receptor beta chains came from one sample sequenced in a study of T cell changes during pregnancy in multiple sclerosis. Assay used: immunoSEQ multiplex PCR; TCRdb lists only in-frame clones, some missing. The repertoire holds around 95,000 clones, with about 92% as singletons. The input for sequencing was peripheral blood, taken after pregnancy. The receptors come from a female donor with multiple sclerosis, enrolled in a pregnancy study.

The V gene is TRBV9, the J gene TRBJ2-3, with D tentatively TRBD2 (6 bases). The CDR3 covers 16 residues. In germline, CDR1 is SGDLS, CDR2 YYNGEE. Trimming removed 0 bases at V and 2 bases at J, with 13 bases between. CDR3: CASSVGIGSTTDTQYF. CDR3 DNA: TGTGCCAGCAGCGTAGGAATCGGGAGCACCACAGATACGCAGTATTTT.

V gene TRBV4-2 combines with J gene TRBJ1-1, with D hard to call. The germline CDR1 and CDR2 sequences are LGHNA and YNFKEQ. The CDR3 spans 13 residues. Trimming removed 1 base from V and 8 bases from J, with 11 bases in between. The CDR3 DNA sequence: TGTGCCAGCAGCCAAGTATCCACTCCCGAAGCTTTCTTT. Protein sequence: CASSQVSTPEAFF.

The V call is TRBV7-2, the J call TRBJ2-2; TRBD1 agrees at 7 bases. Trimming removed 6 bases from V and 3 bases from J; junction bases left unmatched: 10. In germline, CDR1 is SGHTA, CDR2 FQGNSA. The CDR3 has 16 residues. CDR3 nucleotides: TGTGCCAGCAGGGGCTTAACAGGGGTATACACCGGGGAGCTGTTTTTT. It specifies CASRGLTGVYTGELFF.

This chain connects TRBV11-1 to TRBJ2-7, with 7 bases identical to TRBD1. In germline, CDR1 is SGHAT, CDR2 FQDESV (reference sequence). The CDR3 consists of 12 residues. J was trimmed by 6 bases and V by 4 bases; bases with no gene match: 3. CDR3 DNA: TGTGCCAGCAGCTCAAACAGGGGCGAGCAGTACTTC. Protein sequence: CASSSNRGEQYF.

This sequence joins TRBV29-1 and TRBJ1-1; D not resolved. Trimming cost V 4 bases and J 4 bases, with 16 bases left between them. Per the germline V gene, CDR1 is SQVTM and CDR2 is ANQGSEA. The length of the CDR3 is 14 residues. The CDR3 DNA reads TGCAGCGTTGCCTCGGGCCTCGGGAGCACTGAAGCTTTCTTT. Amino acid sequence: CSVASGLGSTEAFF.

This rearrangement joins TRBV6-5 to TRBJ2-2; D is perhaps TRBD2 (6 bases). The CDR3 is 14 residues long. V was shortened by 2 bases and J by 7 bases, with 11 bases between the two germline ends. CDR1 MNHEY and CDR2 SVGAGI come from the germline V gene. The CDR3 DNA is TGTGCCAGCAGTTACGCCGGGAGTGTCGGGGAGCTGTTTTTT. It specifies CASSYAGSVGELFF.

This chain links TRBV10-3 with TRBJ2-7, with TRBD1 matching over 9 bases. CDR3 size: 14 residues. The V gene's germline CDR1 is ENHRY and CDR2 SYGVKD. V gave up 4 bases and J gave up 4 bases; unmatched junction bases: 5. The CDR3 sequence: CAISGAGTGYEQYF. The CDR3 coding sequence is TGTGCCATCAGTGGAGCCGGGACAGGGTACGAGCAGTACTTC.

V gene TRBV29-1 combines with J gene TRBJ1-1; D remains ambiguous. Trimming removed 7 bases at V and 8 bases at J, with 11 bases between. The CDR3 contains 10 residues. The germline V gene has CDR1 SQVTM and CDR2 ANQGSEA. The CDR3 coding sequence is TGCAGCGCCGAAACGGGAGAAGCTTTCTTT. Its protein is CSAETGEAFF.

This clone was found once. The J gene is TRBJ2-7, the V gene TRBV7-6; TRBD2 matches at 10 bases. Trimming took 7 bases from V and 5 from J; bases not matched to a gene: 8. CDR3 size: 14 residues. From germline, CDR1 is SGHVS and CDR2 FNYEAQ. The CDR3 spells CASTTLAGRNEQYF. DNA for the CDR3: TGTGCCAGCACCACACTAGCGGGGCGGAACGAGCAGTACTTC.

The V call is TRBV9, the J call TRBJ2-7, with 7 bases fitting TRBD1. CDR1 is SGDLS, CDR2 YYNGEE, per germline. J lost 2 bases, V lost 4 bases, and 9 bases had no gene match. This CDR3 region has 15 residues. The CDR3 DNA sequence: TGTGCCAGCAGCCCCCGACAGGGCACCCCCTACGAGCAGTACTTC. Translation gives CASSPRQGTPYEQYF.

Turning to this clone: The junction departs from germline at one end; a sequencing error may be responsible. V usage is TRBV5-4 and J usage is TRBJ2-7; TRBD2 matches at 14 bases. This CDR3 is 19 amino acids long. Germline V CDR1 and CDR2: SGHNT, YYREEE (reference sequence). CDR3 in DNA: TGTGCCAGCAGTTTGGGACTAGCGGGAGTGGTTGCCCCATGGGACGAGCAGTACTTC. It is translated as CASSLGLAGVVAPWDEQYF.

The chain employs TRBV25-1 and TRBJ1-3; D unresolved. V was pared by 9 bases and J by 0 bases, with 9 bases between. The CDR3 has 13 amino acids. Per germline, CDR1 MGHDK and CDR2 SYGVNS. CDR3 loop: CASSPSSGNTIYF. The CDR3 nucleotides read TGTGCCAGTTCGCCGAGCTCTGGAAACACCATATATTTT.

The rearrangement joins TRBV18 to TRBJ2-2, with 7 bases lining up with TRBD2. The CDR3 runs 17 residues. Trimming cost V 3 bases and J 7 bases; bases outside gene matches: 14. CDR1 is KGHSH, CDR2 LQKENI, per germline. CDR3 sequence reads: CASSPMRLAESGGELFF. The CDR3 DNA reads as TGTGCCAGCTCACCGATGCGGCTAGCGGAAAGCGGCGGGGAGCTGTTTTTT.